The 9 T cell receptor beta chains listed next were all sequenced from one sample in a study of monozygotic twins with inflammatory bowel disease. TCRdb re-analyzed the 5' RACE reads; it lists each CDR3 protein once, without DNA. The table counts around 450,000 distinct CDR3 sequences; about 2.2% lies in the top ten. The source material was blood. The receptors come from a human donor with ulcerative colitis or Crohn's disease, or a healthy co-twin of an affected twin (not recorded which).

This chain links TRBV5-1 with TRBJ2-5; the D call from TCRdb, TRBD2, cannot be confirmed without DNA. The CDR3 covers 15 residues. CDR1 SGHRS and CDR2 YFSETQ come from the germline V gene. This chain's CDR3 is CASTGLAGSQETQYF.

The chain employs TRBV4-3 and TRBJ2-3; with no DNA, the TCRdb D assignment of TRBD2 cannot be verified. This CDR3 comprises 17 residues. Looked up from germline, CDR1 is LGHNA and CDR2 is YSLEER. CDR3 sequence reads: CASSQVDGPTSTDTQYF.

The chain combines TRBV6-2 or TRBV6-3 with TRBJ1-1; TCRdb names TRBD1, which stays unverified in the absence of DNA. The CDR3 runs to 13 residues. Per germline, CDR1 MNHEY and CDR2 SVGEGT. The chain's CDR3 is CASRPQGNTEAFF.

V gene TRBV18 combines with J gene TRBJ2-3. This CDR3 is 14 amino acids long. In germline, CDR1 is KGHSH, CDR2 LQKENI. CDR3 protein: CASSPRDRTDTQYF. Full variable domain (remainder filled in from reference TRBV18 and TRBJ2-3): NAGVMQNPRHLVRRRGQEARLRCSPMKGHSHVYWYRQLPEEGLKFMVYLQKENIIDESGMPKERFSAEFPKEGPSILRIQQVVRGDSAAYFCASSPRDRTDTQYFGPGTRLTVL.

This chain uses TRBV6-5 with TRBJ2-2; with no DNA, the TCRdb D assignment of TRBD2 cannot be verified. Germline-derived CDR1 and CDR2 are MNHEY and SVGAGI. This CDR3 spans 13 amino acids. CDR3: CASSYELAGELFF.

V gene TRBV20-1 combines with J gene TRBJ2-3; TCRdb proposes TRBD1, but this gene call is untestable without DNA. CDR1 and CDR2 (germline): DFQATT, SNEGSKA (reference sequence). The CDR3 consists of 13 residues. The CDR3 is CSAEKQGFETQYF.

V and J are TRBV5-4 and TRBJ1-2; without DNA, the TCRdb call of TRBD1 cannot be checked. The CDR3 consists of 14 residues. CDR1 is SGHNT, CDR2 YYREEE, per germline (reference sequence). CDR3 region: CASSSQGLNYGYTF.

The CDR3 protein is CASSTIRLAGEGNEQFF. This chain links TRBV12-3 or TRBV12-4 with TRBJ2-1; TCRdb reports TRBD2, a call that lacks DNA to check it against. The CDR3 is 17 amino acids.

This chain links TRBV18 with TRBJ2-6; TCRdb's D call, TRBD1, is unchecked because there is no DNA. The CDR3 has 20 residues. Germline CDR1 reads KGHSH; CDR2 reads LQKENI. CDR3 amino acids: CASSLRIPGQTNLGANVLTF.